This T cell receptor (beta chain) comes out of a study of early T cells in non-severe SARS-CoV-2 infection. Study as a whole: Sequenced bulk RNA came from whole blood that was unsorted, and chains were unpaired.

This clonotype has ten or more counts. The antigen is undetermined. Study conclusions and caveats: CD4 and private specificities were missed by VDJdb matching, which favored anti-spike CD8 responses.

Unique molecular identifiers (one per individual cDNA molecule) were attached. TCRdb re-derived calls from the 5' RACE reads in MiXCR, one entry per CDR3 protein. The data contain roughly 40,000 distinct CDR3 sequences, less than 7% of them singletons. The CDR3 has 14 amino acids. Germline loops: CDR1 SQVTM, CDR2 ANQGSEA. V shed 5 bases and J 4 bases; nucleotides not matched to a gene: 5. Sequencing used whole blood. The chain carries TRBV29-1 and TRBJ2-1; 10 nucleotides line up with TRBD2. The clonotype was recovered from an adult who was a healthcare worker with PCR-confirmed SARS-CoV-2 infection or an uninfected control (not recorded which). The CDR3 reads CSVLLAGGYNEQFF. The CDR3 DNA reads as TGCAGCGTTCTCTTAGCGGGGGGATACAATGAGCAGTTCTTC.